Described below is a single T cell receptor beta chain sequence and its context. This record comes from a study of blood T cell repertoires in COVID-19. Looking at the study overall: Specimens from acute and convalescent COVID-19 originated in the United States, Italy and Spain. Sample material is recorded as cDNA or gDNA derived from T cells, B-cell-depleted T cells, or PBMCs.

As processed by the authors: Cell counts per sample came from amplifying reference gene primers. Generated by immunoSEQ multiplex PCR, the TCRdb table keeps only in-frame clones and is missing some. The V and J calls and clone size are taken from that table; D and trimming were inferred from the DNA. The table includes under 300,000 clones, approximately 84% detected once. Germline V gives CDR1 GTSNPN, CDR2 SVGIG (reference sequence). The germline V and J ends were trimmed by 3 bases and 2 bases, with 20 bases remaining between them. The CDR3 runs to 16 residues. Material: peripheral blood. This chain connects TRBV30 to TRBJ2-7; possible D gene TRBD1, 5 bases. The receptor comes from a man aged 45-65 years with acute or convalescent COVID-19. The CDR3 loop reads CAWRPMGTGMPYEQYF. CDR3 nucleotides: TGTGCCTGGAGACCAATGGGTACAGGCATGCCCTACGAGCAGTACTTC. Full variable domain (remainder filled in from reference TRBV30 and TRBJ2-7): SQTIHQWPATLVQPVGSPLSLECTVEGTSNPNLYWYRQAAGRGLQLLFYSVGIGQISSEVPQNLSASRPQDRQFILSSKKLLLSDSGFYLCAWRPMGTGMPYEQYFGPGTRLTVT.